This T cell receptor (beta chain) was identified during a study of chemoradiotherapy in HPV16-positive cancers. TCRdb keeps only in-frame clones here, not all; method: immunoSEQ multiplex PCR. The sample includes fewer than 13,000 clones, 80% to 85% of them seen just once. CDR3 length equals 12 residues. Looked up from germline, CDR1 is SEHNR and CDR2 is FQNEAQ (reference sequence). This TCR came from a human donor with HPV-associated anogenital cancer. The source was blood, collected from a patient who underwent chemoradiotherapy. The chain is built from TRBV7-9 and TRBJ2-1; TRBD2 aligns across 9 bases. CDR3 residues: CASGGRGNEQFF. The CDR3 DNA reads TGTGCGAGCGGGGGGCGGGGGAATGAGCAGTTCTTC.